The 25 T cell receptor beta chains presented below share a single source sample, sequenced in a study of radiation and T cells in renal cell carcinoma. Measured with immunoSEQ multiplex PCR; TCRdb has only the in-frame clones, and not every one. Counted here are some 97,000 clones, 84% occurring once; the ten biggest clones make up approximately 7.8%. The time point here: blood 4 weeks post-SBRT, at nephrectomy. Described treatment: 15 Gy SBRT to primary tumor, nephrectomy 4 weeks later. Material: blood, obtained from a patient whose treatment included radiotherapy and nephrectomy. Every receptor here comes from a man between 60 and 75 years old with renal cell carcinoma.

The CDR3 protein is CATRRHGDNYGYTF. The CDR3 coding sequence is TGTGCCACGCGGCGGCACGGGGATAACTATGGCTACACCTTC. The chain is built from TRBV27 and TRBJ1-2; D not certain. Germline V gene sequence: CDR1 MNHEY, CDR2 SMNVEV (reference sequence). V was trimmed by 10 bases and J by 1 base, leaving 16 bases between them. CDR3 size: 14 residues.

This chain connects TRBV27 to TRBJ2-7; possible D gene TRBD1, 5 bases. The germline gives CDR1 MNHEY, CDR2 SMNVEV (reference sequence). The V end lost 2 bases, the J end lost 6 bases, and 17 bases lay between the germline ends. The CDR3 runs 15 residues. For the CDR3, the DNA is TGTGCCAGCAGTTTAAACCCCCTCGGTACAGGCGAGCAGTACTTC. Amino acids: CASSLNPLGTGEQYF.

V is TRBV27 and J is TRBJ2-1; weak D call: TRBD1 (6 bases). The V and J ends lost 3 bases and 2 bases respectively, with 14 bases between them. The CDR3 is made up of 16 amino acids. The germline CDR1 and CDR2 sequences are MNHEY and SMNVEV (reference sequence). The CDR3 region is CASSFRNRAPYNEQFF. CDR3 coding DNA: TGTGCCAGCAGTTTTCGGAACAGGGCCCCCTACAATGAGCAGTTCTTC.

The V call is TRBV18, the J call TRBJ2-7, with D tentatively TRBD2 (5 bases). Germline V gives CDR1 KGHSH, CDR2 LQKENI. There are 14 residues in the CDR3. The V gene lost 7 bases and the J gene lost 2 bases, with 15 bases spanning the gap. CDR3 region: CASLLTAGPYEQYF. The CDR3 DNA is TGTGCCAGCTTATTGACGGCGGGCCCCTACGAGCAGTACTTC.

The CDR3 spells CAIGTDLYEQYF. The CDR3 DNA reads as TGTGCCATCGGGACAGATCTCTACGAGCAGTACTTC. This chain uses TRBV10-3 with TRBJ2-7; 7 bases are shared with TRBD1. J was trimmed by 3 bases and V by 8 bases; bases with no gene match: 4. Germline V CDR1 and CDR2: ENHRY, SYGVKD. The CDR3 totals 12 residues.

This clone was observed a handful of times. The chain recombines TRBV4-2 with TRBJ2-2, with 7 bases that match TRBD1. Germline CDR1 LGHNA, CDR2 YNFKEQ. CDR3 size: 15 residues. Trimming took 5 bases from V and 4 from J; bases not matched to a gene: 7. This chain's CDR3 is CASSRGQDGTGELFF. The CDR3 DNA sequence: TGTGCCAGCAGCAGGGGGCAGGATGGCACCGGGGAGCTGTTTTTT.

The V and J genes are TRBV4-1 and TRBJ2-5; TRBD2 matches 9 bases. With V trimmed by 1 base and J by 4 bases, 10 bases remained unmatched. The CDR3 spans 17 residues. The germline CDR1 and CDR2 sequences are MGHRA and YSYEKL. The CDR3: CASSQAPTSGPPETQYF. The CDR3 DNA follows: TGCGCCAGCAGCCAAGCCCCTACTAGCGGGCCCCCAGAGACCCAGTACTTC.

The gene calls are TRBV19 and TRBJ1-1; 8 positions agree with TRBD1. With V trimmed by 8 bases and J by 4 bases, 9 bases remained unmatched. The CDR3 totals 14 residues. CDR1 and CDR2 (germline): LNHDA, SQIVND (reference sequence). The CDR3 DNA follows: TGTGCCAGTTCAACTCAGGGGGCGCGCACTGAAGCTTTCTTT. As protein: CASSTQGARTEAFF.

V gene TRBV2 combines with J gene TRBJ2-3; TRBD2 agrees at 12 bases. CDR1 is SNHLY and CDR2 is FYNNEI in the germline V gene. With V trimmed by 6 bases and J by 5 bases, 12 bases remained unmatched. This CDR3 spans 17 amino acids. CDR3 region: CASSVGSSGRAIDTQYF. In nucleotides, the CDR3 is TGTGCCAGCAGCGTGGGGTCTAGCGGGAGGGCCATAGATACGCAGTATTTT.

V usage is TRBV19 and J usage is TRBJ2-2; no reliable D call. V lost 0 bases to trimming and J lost 6 bases, with 11 bases between them. The CDR3 spans 15 residues. CDR1 and CDR2 from the germline V gene are LNHDA and SQIVND (reference sequence). CDR3 sequence: CASSIEFSSAGELFF. DNA for the CDR3: TGTGCCAGTAGTATAGAATTTAGCAGCGCCGGGGAGCTGTTTTTT.

This clone showed up just once. The chain employs TRBV29-1 and TRBJ1-1; TRBD1 agrees at 7 bases. J gave up 4 bases and V 7 bases, and 9 bases lay outside the gene matches. Germline CDR1 is SQVTM and CDR2 is ANQGSEA. The CDR3 covers 13 residues. CDR3 sequence (DNA): TGCAGCGGAAACAGGGGCCAGGGCACTGAAGCTTTCTTT. Its protein product is CSGNRGQGTEAFF.

The chain carries TRBV14 and TRBJ2-5; 8 positions match TRBD1. Near its end, the DNA agrees better with TRBJ2-7, so the J call may be wrong. The CDR3 runs 14 residues. The germline V gene has CDR1 SGHDN and CDR2 FVKESK. The CDR3 region has the DNA TGTGCCAGCAGCCGGGGACAGGTCCCCTACGAGCAGTACTTC. Protein sequence: CASSRGQVPYEQYF.

This chain connects TRBV7-2 to TRBJ2-7; 11 bases align to TRBD2. The CDR3 covers 17 residues. The germline V gene encodes CDR1 SGHTA and CDR2 FQGNSA. The junction had 10 bases not matched to a gene; V was cut back by 4 bases and J by 2 bases. CDR3 sequence: CASSSRELAGAAYEQYF. CDR3 in DNA: TGTGCCAGCAGCTCCCGGGAACTAGCGGGAGCGGCCTACGAGCAGTACTTC.

The DNA of the CDR3 is TGTGCCAGCAGTTTGGCGGGCGCCTACAATGAGCAGTTCTTC. Encoded protein: CASSLAGAYNEQFF. The rearrangement joins TRBV6-5 to TRBJ2-1; a possible D gene is TRBD2 (5 bases). Per the germline V gene, CDR1 is MNHEY and CDR2 is SVGAGI. V was cut by 4 bases and J by 2 bases, with 9 bases left in between. CDR3 length: 14 residues.

The chain employs TRBV19 and TRBJ1-2; 9 nucleotides line up with TRBD1. The V gene's germline CDR1 is LNHDA and CDR2 SQIVND (reference sequence). The length of the CDR3 is 18 residues. V trimming: 3 bases; J trimming: 5 bases; junction bases outside the gene matches: 16. The CDR3 nucleotides are TGTGCCAGTAGTATCACCGTGGGCGCCGGGACAGGGCGTTATGGCTACACCTTC. It specifies CASSITVGAGTGRYGYTF.

The chain recombines TRBV15 with TRBJ2-1; D gene ambiguous. Trimming pared 0 bases from V and 8 bases from J, leaving 17 bases between. The CDR3 contains 16 residues. Germline loops: CDR1 LNHNV, CDR2 YYDKDF (reference sequence). The CDR3 DNA follows: TGTGCCACCAGCAGAGATTTAGCCGGCTCAAGGCATGAGCAGTTCTTC. Translating gives CATSRDLAGSRHEQFF.

The chain combines TRBV30 with TRBJ2-1; D gene uncertain. The CDR3 is made up of 11 amino acids. Germline lookup yields CDR1 GTSNPN and CDR2 SVGIG (reference sequence). Trimming removed 5 bases from V and 4 bases from J, with 6 bases in between. The CDR3 region has the DNA TGTGCCTGGTCCGCTTACAATGAGCAGTTCTTC. This gives the protein CAWSAYNEQFF.

This clone was recorded once. CDR3 region: CASSLFGLGDQPQHF. In DNA, the CDR3 is TGTGCCAGCAGTTTATTCGGCCTTGGGGATCAGCCCCAGCATTTT. The rearrangement links TRBV28 to TRBJ1-5; D not certain. Between the trimmed V and J ends, which lost 1 base and 5 bases, there was a span of 12 bases. The CDR3 length is 15 residues. Looked up from germline, CDR1 is MDHEN and CDR2 is SYDVKM.

This clone has at least ten counts. The V gene is TRBV27, the J gene TRBJ2-7; D call uncertain. Trimming removed 3 bases from V and 1 base from J, with 7 bases in between. Germline values: CDR1 MNHEY, CDR2 SMNVEV (reference sequence). The CDR3 has 13 amino acids. The CDR3 sequence: CASSLTPSYEQYF. The CDR3 DNA reads as TGTGCCAGCAGTTTGACCCCTTCCTACGAGCAGTACTTC.

The chain uses TRBV9 and TRBJ2-3; 13 positions match TRBD2. This CDR3 region has 15 residues. Germline lookup yields CDR1 SGDLS and CDR2 YYNGEE. Trimming removed 2 bases from V and 6 bases from J; junction bases left unmatched: 3. This chain's CDR3 is CASSVGLAGADTQYF. CDR3 DNA: TGTGCCAGCAGCGTCGGACTAGCGGGAGCCGATACGCAGTATTTT.

The V and J genes are TRBV2 and TRBJ2-5, with TRBD2 matching 8 bases. CDR1 and CDR2 from the germline V gene are SNHLY and FYNNEI. V shed 6 bases and J 4 bases; nucleotides not matched to a gene: 1. This CDR3 has 12 amino acids. The CDR3 here is CASRLAVETQYF. The CDR3 DNA sequence: TGTGCCAGCAGACTAGCGGTAGAGACCCAGTACTTC.

The V gene is TRBV7-9, the J gene TRBJ2-1; 9 bases map to TRBD2. J lost 5 bases, V lost 4 bases, and 6 bases had no gene match. CDR1 and CDR2 (germline): SEHNR, FQNEAQ (reference sequence). There are 15 residues in the CDR3. CDR3 in amino acids: CASSSFSGRDNEQFF. CDR3 nucleotides: TGTGCCAGCAGCTCGTTTAGCGGGAGAGACAATGAGCAGTTCTTC.

This clone was seen only a few times. This chain links TRBV21-1 with TRBJ1-2; no check of the table's D call, TRBD1, against the DNA was made. TRBV21-1 is flagged as a pseudogene. The CDR3 has 17 residues. DNA of the CDR3: TGTGCCAGCTCGGAGGGGGGACAGTGGGAGGAAGTATGTGGCTACACCTTC. It specifies CASSEGGQWEEVCGYTF.

For the CDR3, the DNA is TGTGCCAGCAGTCGTAATAGTGGGGGAAGGCTTTCCTACGAGCAGTACTTC. Residues: CASSRNSGGRLSYEQYF. The chain has TRBV27 and TRBJ2-7; perhaps D is TRBD1 or TRBD2 (5 bases each). This CDR3 comprises 17 residues. Deletions cut 5 bases from V and 1 base from J, with 21 bases between. Germline CDR1 and CDR2: MNHEY and SMNVEV (reference sequence).

The chain has TRBV6-6 and TRBJ1-2; D is ambiguous. This CDR3 is built from 15 residues. Trimming took 0 bases from V and 5 from J, leaving 13 bases between them. CDR1 MNHNY and CDR2 SVGAGI come from the germline V gene (reference sequence). The CDR3 DNA sequence: TGTGCCAGCAGTTACTCGAATCCACCCAATTATGGCTACACCTTC. Its translation: CASSYSNPPNYGYTF.